The 13 T cell receptor beta chains below all came from one sample that was sequenced in a study of blood T cell repertoires in COVID-19. TCRdb's copy holds only in-frame clones and misses some; the assay was immunoSEQ multiplex PCR. The profile covers roughly 190,000 clones, with about 89% appearing a single time and roughly 3.5% taken by the ten largest. Sequencing was carried out using peripheral blood. The receptors shown here come from a man aged 70-80 years with acute or convalescent COVID-19.

In its sample, this clone was seen once. The chain links TRBV9 to TRBJ2-5; D might be TRBD2 (5 bases). This CDR3 has 13 residues. With 2 bases removed from V and 3 bases from J, the gap between germline ends came to 8 bases. The germline CDR1 and CDR2 sequences are SGDLS and YYNGEE. CDR3 region: CASSVHGEETQYF. For the CDR3, the DNA is TGTGCCAGCAGCGTTCACGGGGAAGAGACCCAGTACTTC.

A single count supports this clone. The chain joins TRBV11-2 to TRBJ2-5; D gene uncertain. The germline V and J ends were trimmed by 3 bases and 0 bases, with 11 bases remaining between them. The CDR3 contains 15 residues. CDR1 is SGHAT, CDR2 FQNNGV, per germline. CDR3: CASSFQYTYQETQYF. The CDR3 DNA reads as TGTGCCAGCAGCTTTCAATACACGTACCAAGAGACCCAGTACTTC.

The chain has TRBV18 and TRBJ2-1, with 7 bases identical to TRBD1. V shed 3 bases and J 0 bases; nucleotides not matched to a gene: 11. CDR1 and CDR2 from the germline V gene are KGHSH and LQKENI. The CDR3 runs 18 residues. The DNA for the CDR3 is TGTGCCAGCTCACCGTCGGTGACAGGGAAGAGCTCCTACAATGAGCAGTTCTTC. It translates to CASSPSVTGKSSYNEQFF.

The sample holds a few counts of this clone. The chain is built from TRBV6-4 and TRBJ2-2; 7 bases agree with TRBD2. Germline values: CDR1 MRHNA, CDR2 SNTAGT. The ends lost 2 bases at V and 6 bases at J; junction bases unmatched: 0. The CDR3 has 13 amino acids. DNA for the CDR3: TGTGCCAGCAGTGACCGGGAGGCCGGGGAGCTGTTTTTT. It codes for CASSDREAGELFF.

J is TRBJ1-1 and V is TRBV5-1; D gene unclear. Germline loops: CDR1 SGHRS, CDR2 YFSETQ. This CDR3 is built from 15 residues. Trimming removed 0 bases at V and 5 bases at J, with 14 bases between. DNA of the CDR3: TGCGCCAGCAGCTTGGCCGGTTCCTCGGGGACTGAAGCTTTCTTT. Translation: CASSLAGSSGTEAFF.

This clone has more than one count but fewer than ten. The chain recombines TRBV2 with TRBJ1-1; 8 nucleotides agree with TRBD1. Germline V gives CDR1 SNHLY, CDR2 FYNNEI. CDR3 length: 12 residues. V dropped 11 bases and J dropped 4; count of bases not matched to a gene: 6. The chain's CDR3 is CAGTTGATEAFF. The DNA of the CDR3 is TGTGCCGGAACGACAGGGGCCACTGAAGCTTTCTTT.

J is TRBJ2-1 and V is TRBV21-1; TRBD2, as called in the table, went unchecked against the DNA. TRBV21-1 is deemed a pseudogene. This CDR3 contains 17 residues. DNA for the CDR3: TGTGCCAGCAGCAAGGCACCGGGGGCGGGAGAATACAATGAGCAGTTCTTC. Translation gives CASSKAPGAGEYNEQFF.

The rearrangement joins TRBV19 to TRBJ1-5; perhaps TRBD1 as D (5 bases). V gave up 1 base and J gave up 8 bases, with 12 bases separating them. Germline loops: CDR1 LNHDA, CDR2 SQIVND (reference sequence). The CDR3 is made up of 14 amino acids. The CDR3 region has the DNA TGTGCCAGTAGTATAGGGACACGAGATGAGCCCCAGCATTTT. This encodes CASSIGTRDEPQHF.

This clone was seen more than once but under ten times. The chain joins TRBV7-9 to TRBJ2-5; 7 positions match TRBD1. Germline lookup yields CDR1 SEHNR and CDR2 FQNEAQ (reference sequence). The CDR3 contains 15 residues. With V trimmed by 5 bases and J by 5 bases, 11 bases remained unmatched. Here the CDR3 DNA reads TGTGCCAGCAGCCCACAGGGGAAGGTTTGGGAGACCCAGTACTTC. It codes for CASSPQGKVWETQYF.

The chain employs TRBV18 and TRBJ2-3; D unclear. V was pared by 3 bases and J by 0 bases, with 10 bases between. Germline assignment: CDR1 KGHSH and CDR2 LQKENI. This CDR3 has 15 residues. CDR3 protein: CASSPPARSTDTQYF. CDR3 nucleotide sequence: TGTGCCAGCTCACCCCCAGCGAGAAGCACAGATACGCAGTATTTT.

This chain connects TRBV6-2 or TRBV6-3 to TRBJ1-2; D might be TRBD1 (5 bases). V dropped 1 base and J dropped 6 bases, with 9 bases sitting between them. The CDR3 runs to 13 residues. Germline V lookup: CDR1 MNHEY, CDR2 SVGEGT. The CDR3 sequence is CASSYFQGDGYTF. In DNA, the CDR3 is TGTGCCAGCAGTTACTTCCAGGGTGATGGCTACACCTTC.

The rearrangement uses TRBV5-4 and TRBJ2-2; TRBD2 aligns across 10 bases. With V trimmed by 4 bases and J by 4 bases, 13 bases remained unmatched. The CDR3 extends over 18 amino acids. Germline CDR1 reads SGHNT; CDR2 reads YYREEE (reference sequence). The CDR3 DNA reads TGTGCCAGCAGCAGGAGAGGTCTAGCGGGAGCGCGCACCGGGGAGCTGTTTTTT. This codes for CASSRRGLAGARTGELFF.

V and J are TRBV10-1 and TRBJ2-1; TRBD1 agrees at 7 bases. The V segment lost 4 bases and the J segment 4 bases; nucleotides outside the gene matches: 1. CDR3 length: 13 amino acids. Per germline, CDR1 WNHNN and CDR2 SYGVQD (reference sequence). The CDR3 DNA is TGCGCCAGCAGTGGGGGACAGTACAATGAGCAGTTCTTC. It is translated as CASSGGQYNEQFF.